This entry concerns a single TCR beta chain. The antigen is unknown. This sample is part of a study of glioma-infiltrating T cells after dendritic cell vaccination. Study-wide results and caveats: Higher pretreatment TIL content predicted longer progression-free time and survival.

Input was 1.5 to 2.5 ug genomic DNA, or all available if less. Produced via immunoSEQ multiplex PCR; TCRdb's table is partial and in-frame only. The sample has 55,000 to 75,000 clones; about four fifths are singletons. Indicated time point: after dendritic cell vaccination, including at tumor progression/relapse. No glioblastoma patient carried an isocitrate dehydrogenase mutation. V was pared by 4 bases and J by 8 bases, with 3 bases of the junction left unmatched. Germline lookup yields CDR1 MNHEY and CDR2 SVGAGI. The CDR3 has 14 amino acids. The chain uses TRBV6-5 and TRBJ2-1; 12 nucleotides line up with TRBD2. This TCR came from a human donor with glioblastoma. The sample consisted of blood, taken after dendritic cell vaccination. The DNA of the CDR3 is TGTGCCAGCAGTTTGGGACTAGCGGGTTATGAGCAGTTCTTC. Amino acids: CASSLGLAGYEQFF.